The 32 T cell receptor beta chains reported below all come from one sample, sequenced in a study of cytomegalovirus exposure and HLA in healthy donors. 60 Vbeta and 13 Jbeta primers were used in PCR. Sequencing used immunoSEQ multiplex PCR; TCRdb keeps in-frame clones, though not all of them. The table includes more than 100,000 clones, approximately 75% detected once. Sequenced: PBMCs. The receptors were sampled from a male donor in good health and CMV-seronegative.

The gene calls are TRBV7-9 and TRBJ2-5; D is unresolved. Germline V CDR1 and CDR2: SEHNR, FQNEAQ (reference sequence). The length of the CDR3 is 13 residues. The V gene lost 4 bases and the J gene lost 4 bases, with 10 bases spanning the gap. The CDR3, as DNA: TGTGCCAGCAGCTCCATTAGTGCAGAGACCCAGTACTTC. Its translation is CASSSISAETQYF.

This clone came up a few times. Written as DNA, the CDR3 is TGTGCCAGCAGCTTTGGGATAGAGGGACAGGGCGATCAGCCCCAGCATTTT. It codes for CASSFGIEGQGDQPQHF. This chain connects TRBV12-1 to TRBJ1-5; the DNA was not compared with TRBD1, the D call given in the table. TRBV12-1 is shown as a pseudogene. The CDR3 has 17 residues.

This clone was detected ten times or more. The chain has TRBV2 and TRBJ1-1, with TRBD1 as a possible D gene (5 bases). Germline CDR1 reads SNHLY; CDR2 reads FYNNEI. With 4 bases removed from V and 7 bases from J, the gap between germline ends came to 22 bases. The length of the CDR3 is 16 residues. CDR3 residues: CASSGSGLHKLGEAFF. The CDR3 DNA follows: TGTGCCAGCAGTGGTTCGGGACTTCATAAGCTAGGTGAAGCTTTCTTT.

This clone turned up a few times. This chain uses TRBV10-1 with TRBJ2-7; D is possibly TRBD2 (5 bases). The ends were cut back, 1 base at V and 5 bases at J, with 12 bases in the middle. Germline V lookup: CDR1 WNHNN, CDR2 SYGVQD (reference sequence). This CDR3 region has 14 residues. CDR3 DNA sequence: TGCGCCAGCAGTGAGTACGGGGTTCGGGACGAGCAGTACTTC. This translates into CASSEYGVRDEQYF.

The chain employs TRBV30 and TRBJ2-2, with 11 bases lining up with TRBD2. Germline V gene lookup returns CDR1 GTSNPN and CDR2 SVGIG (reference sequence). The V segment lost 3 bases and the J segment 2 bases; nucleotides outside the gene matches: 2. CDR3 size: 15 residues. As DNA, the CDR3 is TGTGCCTGGAGGCTAGCGGGGGGTAACACCGGGGAGCTGTTTTTT. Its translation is CAWRLAGGNTGELFF.

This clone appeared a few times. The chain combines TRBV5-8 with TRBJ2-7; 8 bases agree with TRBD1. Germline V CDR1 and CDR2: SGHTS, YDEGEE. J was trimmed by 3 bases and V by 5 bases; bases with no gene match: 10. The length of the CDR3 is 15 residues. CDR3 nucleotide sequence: TGTGCCAGCAGGACCACAGGGGGATCAGGCTACGAGCAGTACTTC. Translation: CASRTTGGSGYEQYF.

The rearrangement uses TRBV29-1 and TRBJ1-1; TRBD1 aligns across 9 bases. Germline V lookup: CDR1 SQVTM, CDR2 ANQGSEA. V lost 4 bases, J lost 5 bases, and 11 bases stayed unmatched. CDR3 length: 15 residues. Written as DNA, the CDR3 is TGCAGCGTTGTAGATTACAGGGGGCGCGGGACTGAAGCTTTCTTT. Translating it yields CSVVDYRGRGTEAFF.

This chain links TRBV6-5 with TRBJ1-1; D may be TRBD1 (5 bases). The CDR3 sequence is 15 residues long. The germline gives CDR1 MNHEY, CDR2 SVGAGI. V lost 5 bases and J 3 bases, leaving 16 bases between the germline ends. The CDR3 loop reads CASSTQGIRDTEAFF. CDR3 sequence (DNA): TGTGCCAGCAGTACCCAGGGAATCAGGGACACTGAAGCTTTCTTT.

The CDR3 DNA follows: TGTGCCAGCAGCGCCCTAGCGGGGGCCTACAATGAGCAGTTCTTC. This translates into CASSALAGAYNEQFF. The chain is built from TRBV2 and TRBJ2-1, with 10 bases aligning to TRBD2. V lost 6 bases and J lost 2; bases outside the gene matches: 4. CDR3 length: 15 residues. Germline V gene sequence: CDR1 SNHLY, CDR2 FYNNEI.

CDR3 DNA: TGTGCCAGCAGCTATACTAGCGGGGAACACTACGAGCAGTACTTC. This encodes CASSYTSGEHYEQYF. The chain has TRBV5-7 and TRBJ2-7, with TRBD2 matching over 10 bases. TRBV5-7 is an open reading frame whose function is uncertain. The CDR3 extends over 15 amino acids. The V and J ends lost 3 bases and 3 bases, in that order; junction bases with no gene match: 6.

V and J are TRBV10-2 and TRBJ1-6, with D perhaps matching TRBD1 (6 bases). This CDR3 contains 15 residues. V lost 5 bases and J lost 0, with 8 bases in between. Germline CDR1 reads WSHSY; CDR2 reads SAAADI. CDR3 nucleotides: TGCGCCAGCAGTACAGGGATCTCCTATAATTCACCCCTCCACTTT. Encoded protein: CASSTGISYNSPLHF.

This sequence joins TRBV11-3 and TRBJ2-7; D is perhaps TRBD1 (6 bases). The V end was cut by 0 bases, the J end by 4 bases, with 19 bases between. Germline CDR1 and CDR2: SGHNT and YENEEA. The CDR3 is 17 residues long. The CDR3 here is CASSLEKRGYVTYEQYF. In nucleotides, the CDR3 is TGTGCCAGCAGCTTAGAGAAGAGGGGGTATGTGACTTACGAGCAGTACTTC.

CDR3 in amino acids: CASAGSGGPSGELFF. CDR3 nucleotide sequence: TGTGCCAGTGCCGGGAGCGGGGGCCCTTCCGGGGAGCTGTTTTTT. The chain couples TRBV2 to TRBJ2-2, with 8 bases identical to TRBD2. Trimming at V came to 9 bases and at J to 6 bases, leaving 12 bases not matched to a gene. Germline V gene data show CDR1 as SNHLY and CDR2 as FYNNEI. The CDR3 extends over 15 amino acids.

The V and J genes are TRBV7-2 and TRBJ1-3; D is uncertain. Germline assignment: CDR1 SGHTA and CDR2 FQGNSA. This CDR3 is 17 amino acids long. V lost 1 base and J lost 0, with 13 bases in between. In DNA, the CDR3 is TGTGCCAGCAGCTTAGTCCATATGAAACTCTCTGGAAACACCATATATTTT. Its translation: CASSLVHMKLSGNTIYF.

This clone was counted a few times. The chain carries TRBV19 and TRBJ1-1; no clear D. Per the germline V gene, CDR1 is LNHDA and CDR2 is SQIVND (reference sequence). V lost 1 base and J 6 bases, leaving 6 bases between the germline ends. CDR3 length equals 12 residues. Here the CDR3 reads CASSIARSEAFF. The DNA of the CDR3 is TGTGCCAGTAGTATAGCCCGGTCTGAAGCTTTCTTT.

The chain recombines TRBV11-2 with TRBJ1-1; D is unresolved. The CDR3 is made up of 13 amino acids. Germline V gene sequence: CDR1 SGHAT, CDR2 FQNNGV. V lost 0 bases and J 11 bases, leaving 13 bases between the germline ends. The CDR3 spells CASSLDLPGLAFF. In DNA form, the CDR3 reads TGTGCCAGCAGCTTAGATCTTCCCGGGTTGGCTTTCTTT.

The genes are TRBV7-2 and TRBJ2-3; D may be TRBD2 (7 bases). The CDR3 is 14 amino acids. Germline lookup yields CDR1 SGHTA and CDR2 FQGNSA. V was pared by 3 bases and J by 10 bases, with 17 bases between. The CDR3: CASSFEGGPGAQYF. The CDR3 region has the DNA TGTGCCAGCAGCTTTGAGGGGGGGCCCGGAGCGCAGTATTTT.

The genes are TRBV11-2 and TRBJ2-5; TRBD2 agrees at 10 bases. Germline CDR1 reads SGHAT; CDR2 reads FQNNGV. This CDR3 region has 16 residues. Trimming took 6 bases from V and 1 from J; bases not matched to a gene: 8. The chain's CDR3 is CASRPLAGVIQETQYF. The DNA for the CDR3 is TGTGCCAGCAGGCCGCTAGCGGGGGTTATCCAAGAGACCCAGTACTTC.

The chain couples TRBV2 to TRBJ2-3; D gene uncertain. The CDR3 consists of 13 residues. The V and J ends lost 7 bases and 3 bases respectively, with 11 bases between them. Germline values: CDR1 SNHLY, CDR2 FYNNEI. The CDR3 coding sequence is TGTGCCAGCAAGAGTGCCGATACAGATACGCAGTATTTT. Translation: CASKSADTDTQYF.

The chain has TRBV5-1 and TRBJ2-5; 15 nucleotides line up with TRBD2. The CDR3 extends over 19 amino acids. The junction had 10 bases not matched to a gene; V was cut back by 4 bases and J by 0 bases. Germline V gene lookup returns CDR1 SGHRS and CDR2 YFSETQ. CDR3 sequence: CASSTGLAGGHGYQETQYF. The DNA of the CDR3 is TGCGCCAGCAGCACTGGACTAGCGGGGGGGCACGGGTACCAAGAGACCCAGTACTTC.

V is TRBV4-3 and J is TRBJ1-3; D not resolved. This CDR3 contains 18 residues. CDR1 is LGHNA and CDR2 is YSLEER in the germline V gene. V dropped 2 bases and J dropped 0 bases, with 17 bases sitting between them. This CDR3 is CASSQWQVPLTSGNTIYF. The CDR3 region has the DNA TGCGCCAGCAGCCAATGGCAGGTCCCCTTGACCTCTGGAAACACCATATATTTT.

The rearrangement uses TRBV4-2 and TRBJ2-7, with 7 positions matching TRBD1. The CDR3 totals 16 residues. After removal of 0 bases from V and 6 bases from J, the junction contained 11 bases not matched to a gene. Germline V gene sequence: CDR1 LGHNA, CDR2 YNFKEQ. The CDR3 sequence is CASSQDPDRAGTEQYF. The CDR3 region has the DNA TGTGCCAGCAGCCAAGATCCCGACAGGGCCGGCACCGAGCAGTACTTC.

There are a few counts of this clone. The CDR3 sequence is CASSGGSNQPQHF. CDR3 DNA sequence: TGTGCCAGCAGCGGGGGGAGCAATCAGCCCCAGCATTTT. V usage is TRBV7-9 and J usage is TRBJ1-5, with TRBD1 as a possible D gene (5 bases). There are 13 residues in the CDR3. V was shortened by 5 bases and J by 1 base, with 6 bases between the two germline ends. The germline gives CDR1 SEHNR, CDR2 FQNEAQ (reference sequence).

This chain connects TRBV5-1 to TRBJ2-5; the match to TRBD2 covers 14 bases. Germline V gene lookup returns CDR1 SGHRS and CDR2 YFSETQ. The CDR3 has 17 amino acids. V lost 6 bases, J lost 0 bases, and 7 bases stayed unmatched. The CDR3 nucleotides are TGCGCCAGCACCAAGACTAGCGGGGGGGGGTACCAAGAGACCCAGTACTTC. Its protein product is CASTKTSGGGYQETQYF.

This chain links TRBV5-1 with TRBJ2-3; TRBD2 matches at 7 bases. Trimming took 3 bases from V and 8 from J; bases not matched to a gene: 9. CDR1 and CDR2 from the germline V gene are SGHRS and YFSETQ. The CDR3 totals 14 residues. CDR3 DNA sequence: TGCGCCAGCAGCTACGGGGGGATCCGAGGTACGCAGTATTTT. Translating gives CASSYGGIRGTQYF.

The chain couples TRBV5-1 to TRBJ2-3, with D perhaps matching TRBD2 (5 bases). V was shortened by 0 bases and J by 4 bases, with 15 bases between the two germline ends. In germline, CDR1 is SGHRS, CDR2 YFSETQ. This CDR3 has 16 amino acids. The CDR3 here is CASSLAAAGVSDTQYF. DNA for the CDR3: TGCGCCAGCAGCTTGGCGGCGGCCGGGGTTTCAGATACGCAGTATTTT.

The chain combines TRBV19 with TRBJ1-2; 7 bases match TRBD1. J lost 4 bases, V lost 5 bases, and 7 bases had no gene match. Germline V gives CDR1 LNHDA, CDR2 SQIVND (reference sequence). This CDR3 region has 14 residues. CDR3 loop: CASSPPPGGYGYTF. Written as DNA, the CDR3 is TGTGCCAGTAGTCCCCCCCCAGGGGGCTATGGCTACACCTTC.

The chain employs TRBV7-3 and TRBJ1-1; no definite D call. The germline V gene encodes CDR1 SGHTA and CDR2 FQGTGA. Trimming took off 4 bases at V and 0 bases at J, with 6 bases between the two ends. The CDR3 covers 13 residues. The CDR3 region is CASSSSVNTEAFF. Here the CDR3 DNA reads TGTGCCAGCAGCTCATCAGTGAACACTGAAGCTTTCTTT.

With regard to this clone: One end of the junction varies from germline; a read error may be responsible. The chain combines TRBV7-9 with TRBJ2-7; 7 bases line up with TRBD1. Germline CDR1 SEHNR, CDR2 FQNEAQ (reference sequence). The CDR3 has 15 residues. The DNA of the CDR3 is TGTTCCAGCAGCTTAGGGGACAGCCAAACCTACGAGCAGTACTTC. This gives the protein CSSSLGDSQTYEQYF.

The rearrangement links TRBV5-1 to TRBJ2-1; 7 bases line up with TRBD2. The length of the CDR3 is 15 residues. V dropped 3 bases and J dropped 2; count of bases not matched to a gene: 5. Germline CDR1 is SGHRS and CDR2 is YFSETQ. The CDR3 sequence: CASSWAGDPYNEQFF. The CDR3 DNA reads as TGCGCCAGCAGCTGGGCGGGGGATCCCTACAATGAGCAGTTCTTC. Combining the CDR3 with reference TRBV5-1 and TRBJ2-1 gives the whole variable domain KAGVTQTPRYLIKTRGQQVTLSCSPISGHRSVSWYQQTPGQGLQFLFEYFSETQRNKGNFPGRFSGRQFSNSRSEMNVSTLELGDSALYLCASSWAGDPYNEQFFGPGTRLTVL.

CDR3 loop: CASSEIARGEQYF. In DNA form, the CDR3 reads TGTGCCAGCAGTGAAATTGCCCGGGGCGAGCAGTACTTC. This sequence joins TRBV2 and TRBJ2-7, with D possibly matching TRBD2 (5 bases). Trimming cost V 2 bases and J 6 bases, with 11 bases left between them. This CDR3 comprises 13 residues. Germline lookup yields CDR1 SNHLY and CDR2 FYNNEI.

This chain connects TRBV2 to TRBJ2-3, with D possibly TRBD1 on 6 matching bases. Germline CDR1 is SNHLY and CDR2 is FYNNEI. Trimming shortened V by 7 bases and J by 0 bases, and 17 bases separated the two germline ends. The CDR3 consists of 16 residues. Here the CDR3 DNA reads TGTGCCAGCACCCGGGTGGGACAAACTAGCACAGATACGCAGTATTTT. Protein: CASTRVGQTSTDTQYF.